Below, 19 T cell receptor beta chains from the same sample are listed, as sequenced in a study of blood T cell repertoires in COVID-19 (dated by TCRdb to 2019 to 2021). The protocol used for the library was the immunoSEQ multiplex PCR assay. Held by TCRdb, this immuneACCESS table contains in-frame sequences only and omits some clones. Under half of the omission traces to an unresolved V gene where checked; the cause of the rest is unknown. This sample lists some 60,000 clones; roughly 83% were detected once. Together, the top ten hold about a tenth of the sample. Material for sequencing was peripheral blood. These TCRs come from a man aged 45-65 years with COVID-19, enrolled during active disease.

This clone was recorded only once. The rearrangement links TRBV4-1 to TRBJ2-3, with 7 bases aligning to TRBD2. CDR1 MGHRA and CDR2 YSYEKL come from the germline V gene. The CDR3 loop spans 15 amino acids. Trimming removed 3 bases from V and 1 base from J; junction bases left unmatched: 4. CDR3 sequence reads: CASSQRLAGTDTQYF. The CDR3 DNA sequence: TGCGCCAGCAGCCAGCGACTAGCCGGCACAGATACGCAGTATTTT.

The J gene is TRBJ2-2, the V gene TRBV19, with D possibly matching TRBD2 (6 bases). The length of the CDR3 is 15 residues. CDR1 LNHDA and CDR2 SQIVND come from the germline V gene (reference sequence). Trimming left V 4 bases short and J 0 bases short, with 9 bases between. CDR3 loop: CASSKAGANTGELFF. The CDR3 DNA reads as TGTGCCAGTAGTAAAGCGGGCGCGAACACCGGGGAGCTGTTTTTT.

J is TRBJ2-7 and V is TRBV29-1, with D perhaps TRBD2 (6 bases). The germline CDR1 and CDR2 sequences are SQVTM and ANQGSEA. V lost 6 bases and J 1 base, leaving 16 bases between the germline ends. This CDR3 region has 14 residues. In nucleotides, the CDR3 is TGCAGCGTAGCCGGGACTGTAACATCCTACGAGCAGTACTTC. Protein product: CSVAGTVTSYEQYF.

The genes are TRBV5-1 and TRBJ1-1; D ambiguous. Trimming left V 6 bases short and J 2 bases short, with 11 bases between. In germline, CDR1 is SGHRS, CDR2 YFSETQ. This CDR3 region has 13 residues. The CDR3 DNA follows: TGCGCCAGCAACGCGATACCTAACACTGAAGCTTTCTTT. This codes for CASNAIPNTEAFF.

This clone was observed once. V and J are TRBV7-3 and TRBJ2-3, with D unresolved. This CDR3 is built from 17 residues. From germline, CDR1 is SGHTA and CDR2 FQGTGA. V was pared by 1 base and J by 6 bases, with 20 bases between. In DNA, the CDR3 is TGTGCCAGCAGCTTAAGGGCGTCGACCTTTAGTCGGGATACGCAGTATTTT. This translates into CASSLRASTFSRDTQYF.

J is TRBJ2-2 and V is TRBV5-1; D gene ambiguous. This CDR3 has 17 amino acids. Germline lookup yields CDR1 SGHRS and CDR2 YFSETQ. The V end was cut by 3 bases, the J end by 2 bases, with 17 bases between. The CDR3, as DNA: TGCGCCAGCAGCTACTCGACCTCAGGAAAAAACACCGGGGAGCTGTTTTTT. It specifies CASSYSTSGKNTGELFF.

The rearrangement uses TRBV2 and TRBJ2-7; 10 bases map to TRBD2. From germline, CDR1 is SNHLY and CDR2 FYNNEI. J gave up 2 bases and V 4 bases, and 14 bases lay outside the gene matches. The CDR3 length is 18 residues. The CDR3 loop is CASSAGTSVTSRPYEQYF. The CDR3 bases are TGTGCCAGCAGTGCCGGGACTAGCGTCACTTCCCGGCCCTACGAGCAGTACTTC.

In this sample, this clone is medium-sized. V and J are TRBV30 and TRBJ2-7; 10 bases are a match to TRBD2. This CDR3 is built from 15 residues. After removal of 2 bases from V and 2 bases from J, the junction contained 6 bases not matched to a gene. CDR1 GTSNPN and CDR2 SVGIG come from the germline V gene (reference sequence). CDR3 coding DNA: TGTGCCTGGAGTAAAAGCGGGAGGGGAACCTACGAGCAGTACTTC. Protein sequence: CAWSKSGRGTYEQYF. The full variable domain, its missing parts supplied by reference TRBV30 and TRBJ2-7, is SQTIHQWPATLVQPVGSPLSLECTVEGTSNPNLYWYRQAAGRGLQLLFYSVGIGQISSEVPQNLSASRPQDRQFILSSKKLLLSDSGFYLCAWSKSGRGTYEQYFGPGTRLTVT.

The chain couples TRBV5-1 to TRBJ2-5; D is undetermined. V was clipped by 1 base and J by 0 bases, with 10 bases between them. This CDR3 contains 15 residues. Germline CDR1 reads SGHRS; CDR2 reads YFSETQ. CDR3 region: CASSLNVPYQETQYF. The CDR3 coding sequence is TGCGCCAGCAGCTTGAATGTCCCGTACCAAGAGACCCAGTACTTC.

This clone was detected once. The rearrangement links TRBV14 to TRBJ1-3; D is possibly TRBD1 (5 bases). CDR1 and CDR2 from the germline V gene are SGHDN and FVKESK. The CDR3 contains 14 residues. Trimming removed 2 bases at V and 4 bases at J, with 9 bases between. CDR3 sequence (DNA): TGTGCCAGCAGCCAAAGGGGTTACGGAAACACCATATATTTT. The encoded protein is CASSQRGYGNTIYF.

V gene TRBV5-1 combines with J gene TRBJ2-3; possible D gene TRBD2, 6 bases. CDR3 length: 16 residues. The germline gives CDR1 SGHRS, CDR2 YFSETQ. V was clipped by 0 bases and J by 3 bases, with 14 bases between them. The CDR3 nucleotides read TGCGCCAGCAGCTTGGAGGGCGGGATAGTTACAGATACGCAGTATTTT. As protein: CASSLEGGIVTDTQYF.

CDR3 coding DNA: TGCAGTGCTGCCCGAGCAGGGGAGCAGTTCTTC. It codes for CSAARAGEQFF. The V gene is TRBV20-1, the J gene TRBJ2-1; tentative D call: TRBD1 (5 bases). In germline, CDR1 is DFQATT, CDR2 SNEGSKA (reference sequence). The CDR3 loop spans 11 amino acids. Trimming took 5 bases from V and 10 from J, leaving 12 bases between them.

In DNA, the CDR3 is TGTGCCAGCAGCTTTTCTGGGACTAGCGGCACAGATACGCAGTATTTT. It translates to CASSFSGTSGTDTQYF. The V call is TRBV5-4, the J call TRBJ2-3; 10 bases map to TRBD2. Trimming removed 2 bases from V and 1 base from J; junction bases left unmatched: 4. Germline assignment: CDR1 SGHNT and CDR2 YYREEE (reference sequence). The CDR3 length is 16 residues.

This chain joins TRBV19 and TRBJ2-5; TRBD2 might be the D (5 bases). There are 16 residues in the CDR3. CDR1 LNHDA and CDR2 SQIVND come from the germline V gene (reference sequence). V gave up 5 bases and J gave up 5 bases, with 21 bases separating them. The CDR3 here is CASSPPGLRVGETQYF. The CDR3 DNA sequence: TGTGCCAGTAGTCCTCCCGGCTTGCGGGTCGGGGAGACCCAGTACTTC.

This clone has more than one count but fewer than ten. J is TRBJ1-1 and V is TRBV6-5; D unclear. Germline V gene data show CDR1 as MNHEY and CDR2 as SVGAGI. The V end was cut by 5 bases, the J end by 4 bases, with 11 bases between. The CDR3 has 13 amino acids. CDR3 sequence (DNA): TGTGCCAGCAGTCCGGACGGGGTCACTGAAGCTTTCTTT. It specifies CASSPDGVTEAFF.

V usage is TRBV9 and J usage is TRBJ2-3; 11 nucleotides align to TRBD2. V shed 4 bases and J 0 bases; nucleotides not matched to a gene: 10. The CDR3 sequence is 18 residues long. Germline CDR1 SGDLS, CDR2 YYNGEE. CDR3 residues: CASSPWTSGLTSTDTQYF. The CDR3 DNA follows: TGTGCCAGCAGCCCCTGGACTAGCGGGTTAACTAGCACAGATACGCAGTATTTT. Full variable domain (missing parts from reference TRBV9 and TRBJ2-3): DSGVTQTPKHLITATGQRVTLRCSPRSGDLSVYWYQQSLDQGLQFLIQYYNGEERAKGNILERFSAQQFPDLHSELNLSSLELGDSALYFCASSPWTSGLTSTDTQYFGPGTRLTVL.

This clone is termed large. The chain joins TRBV6-6 to TRBJ2-1; 8 nucleotides agree with TRBD2. Trimming at V came to 8 bases and at J to 9 bases, leaving 12 bases not matched to a gene. Germline assignment: CDR1 MNHNY and CDR2 SVGAGI (reference sequence). The CDR3 totals 14 residues. As DNA, the CDR3 is TGTGCCAGCTCACCACTAGCGGAGGGTCCTGAGCAGTTCTTC. As protein: CASSPLAEGPEQFF.

V gene TRBV18 combines with J gene TRBJ2-2; unclear D gene. Per the germline V gene, CDR1 is KGHSH and CDR2 is LQKENI. Trimming cost V 3 bases and J 0 bases, with 8 bases left between them. The CDR3 covers 15 residues. The CDR3 protein is CASSPDTPNTGELFF. The DNA for the CDR3 is TGTGCCAGCTCACCTGACACCCCGAACACCGGGGAGCTGTTTTTT.

This chain connects TRBV20-1 to TRBJ2-7, with D possibly matching TRBD1 (6 bases). CDR3 size: 12 residues. V lost 3 bases, J lost 2 bases, and 8 bases lay in between. CDR1 is DFQATT and CDR2 is SNEGSKA in the germline V gene (reference sequence). CDR3 sequence reads: CSASNRAYEQYF. The CDR3 DNA reads TGCAGTGCTAGTAACAGGGCCTACGAGCAGTACTTC.